This TCR beta chain is drawn from a study of blood T cell repertoires in COVID-19. As for the study in general: Researchers got acute and convalescent COVID-19 samples from the United States, Italy and Spain.

The CDR3 loop spans 15 amino acids. The germline V and J ends were trimmed by 0 bases and 6 bases, with 12 bases remaining between them. The V gene's germline CDR1 is LGHDT and CDR2 YNNKEL (reference sequence). This clone appeared once. Profiling relied on immunoSEQ multiplex PCR, and the TCRdb table lists in-frame clones only, not all of them. The repertoire holds approximately 230,000 clones, with about 86% as singletons. Sequencing was carried out using peripheral blood. The origin of this receptor is a man older than 75 with acute or convalescent COVID-19. The rearrangement links TRBV3-1 (or the pseudogene TRBV3-2) to TRBJ1-5; tentatively, D is TRBD1 (6 bases). CDR3 amino acids: CASSQDRRGGQPQHF. The CDR3 nucleotides read TGTGCCAGCAGCCAAGATCGCAGGGGTGGTCAGCCCCAGCATTTT.